These 2 T cell receptor beta chains originate from one sample sequenced in a study of identical twins. MiXCR was run by TCRdb on the 5' RACE reads, yielding one entry per CDR3 protein. The sample lists some 300,000 distinct CDR3 sequences; 9% to 15% were seen once. This sample was also put to use in a study of yellow fever vaccine responses in identical twins.

Sequences were obtained from CD8+ T cells sorted from blood. These receptors were collected from a woman aged 18-35 years in good health.

This sequence joins TRBV20-1 and TRBJ1-2; D possibly corresponds to TRBD1 (5 bases). This CDR3 contains 13 residues. Between the trimmed V and J ends, which lost 2 bases and 5 bases, there was a span of 12 bases. Germline loops: CDR1 DFQATT, CDR2 SNEGSKA (reference sequence). CDR3 coding DNA: TGCAGTGCTAGATCGGGACGGGTTTATGGCTACACCTTC. It is translated as CSARSGRVYGYTF.

This clonotype has just a few counts. The chain combines TRBV2 with TRBJ2-2; TRBD2 might be the D (5 bases). V was cut by 0 bases and J by 4 bases, with 18 bases left in between. Germline assignment: CDR1 SNHLY and CDR2 FYNNEI. This CDR3 is built from 18 residues. The CDR3 protein is CASSEALGKLSGTGELFF. In nucleotides, the CDR3 is TGTGCCAGCAGTGAAGCGCTCGGGAAGCTATCTGGCACCGGGGAGCTGTTTTTT.